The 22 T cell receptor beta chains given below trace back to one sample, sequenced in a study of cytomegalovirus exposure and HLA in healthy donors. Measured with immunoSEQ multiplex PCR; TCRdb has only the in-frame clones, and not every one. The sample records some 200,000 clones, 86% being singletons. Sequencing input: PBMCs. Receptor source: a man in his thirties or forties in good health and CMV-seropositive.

CDR3 residues: CASSSKTGNEKLFF. The DNA for the CDR3 is TGCGCCAGCAGCTCTAAGACAGGGAATGAAAAACTGTTTTTT. This rearrangement joins TRBV5-1 to TRBJ1-4; 7 nucleotides match TRBD1. Trimming at V came to 3 bases and at J to 5 bases, leaving 4 bases not matched to a gene. The germline gives CDR1 SGHRS, CDR2 YFSETQ. The length of the CDR3 is 14 residues.

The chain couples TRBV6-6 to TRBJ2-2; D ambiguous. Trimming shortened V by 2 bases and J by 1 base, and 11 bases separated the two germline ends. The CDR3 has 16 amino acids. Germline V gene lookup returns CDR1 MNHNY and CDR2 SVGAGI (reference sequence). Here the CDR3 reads CASSYLLAGNTGELFF. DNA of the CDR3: TGTGCCAGCAGTTACCTCCTGGCAGGGAACACCGGGGAGCTGTTTTTT.

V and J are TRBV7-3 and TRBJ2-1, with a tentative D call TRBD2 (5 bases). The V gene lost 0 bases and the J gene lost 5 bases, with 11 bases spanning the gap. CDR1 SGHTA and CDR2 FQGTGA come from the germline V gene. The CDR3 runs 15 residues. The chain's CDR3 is CASSLTGGRNNEQFF. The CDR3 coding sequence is TGTGCCAGCAGCTTAACAGGCGGGCGCAACAATGAGCAGTTCTTC.

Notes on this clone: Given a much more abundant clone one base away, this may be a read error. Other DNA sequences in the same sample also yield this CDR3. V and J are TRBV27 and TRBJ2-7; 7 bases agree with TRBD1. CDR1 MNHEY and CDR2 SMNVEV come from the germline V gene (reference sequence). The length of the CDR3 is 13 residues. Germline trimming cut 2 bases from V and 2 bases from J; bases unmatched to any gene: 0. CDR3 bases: TGTGCCAGCAGTTTACAGGGGGCCTACGAGCAGTACTTC. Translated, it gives CASSLQGAYEQYF.

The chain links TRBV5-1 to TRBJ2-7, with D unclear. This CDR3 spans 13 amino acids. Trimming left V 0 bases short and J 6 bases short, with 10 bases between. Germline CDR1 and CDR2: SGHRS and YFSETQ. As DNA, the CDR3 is TGCGCCAGCAGCTTGGACTACCGGGCCGAGCAGTACTTC. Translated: CASSLDYRAEQYF.

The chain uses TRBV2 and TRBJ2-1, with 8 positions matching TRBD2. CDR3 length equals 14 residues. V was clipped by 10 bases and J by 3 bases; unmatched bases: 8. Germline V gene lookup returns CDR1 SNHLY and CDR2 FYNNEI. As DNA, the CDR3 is TGTGCCACACAAGGACTAGCAGTCTACAATGAGCAGTTCTTC. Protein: CATQGLAVYNEQFF. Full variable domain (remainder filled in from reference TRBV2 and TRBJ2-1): EPEVTQTPSHQVTQMGQEVILRCVPISNHLYFYWYRQILGQKVEFLVSFYNNEISEKSEIFDDQFSVERPDGSNFTLKIRSTKLEDSAMYFCATQGLAVYNEQFFGPGTRLTVL.

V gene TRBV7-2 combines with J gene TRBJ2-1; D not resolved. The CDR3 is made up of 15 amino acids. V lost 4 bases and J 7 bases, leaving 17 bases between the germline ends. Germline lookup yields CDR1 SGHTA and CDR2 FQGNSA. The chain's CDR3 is CASSSTPPSRNEQFF. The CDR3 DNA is TGTGCCAGCAGCTCCACTCCTCCTTCCCGGAATGAGCAGTTCTTC.

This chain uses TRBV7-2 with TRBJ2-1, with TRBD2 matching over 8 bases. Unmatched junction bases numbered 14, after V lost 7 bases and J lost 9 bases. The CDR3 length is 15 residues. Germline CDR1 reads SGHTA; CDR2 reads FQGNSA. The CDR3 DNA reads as TGTGCCAGCAACCCGGGACTAGGGGAGGGGGGTGAGCAGTTCTTC. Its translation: CASNPGLGEGGEQFF.

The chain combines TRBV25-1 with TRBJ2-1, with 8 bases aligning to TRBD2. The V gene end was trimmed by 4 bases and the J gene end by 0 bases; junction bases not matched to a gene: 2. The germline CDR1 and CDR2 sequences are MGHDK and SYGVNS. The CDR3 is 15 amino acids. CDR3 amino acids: CASSVSGSSYNEQFF. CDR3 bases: TGTGCCAGCAGTGTAAGCGGGAGCTCCTACAATGAGCAGTTCTTC.

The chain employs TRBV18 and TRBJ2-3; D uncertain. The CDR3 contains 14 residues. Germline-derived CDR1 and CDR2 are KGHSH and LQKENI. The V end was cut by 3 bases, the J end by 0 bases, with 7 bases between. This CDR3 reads CASSPQPSTDTQYF. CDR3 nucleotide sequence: TGTGCCAGCTCACCCCAACCTAGCACAGATACGCAGTATTTT.

CDR3 region: CASSLSGGNTIYF. DNA for the CDR3: TGTGCCAGCAGTTTGTCGGGTGGAAACACCATATATTTT. The chain couples TRBV6-5 to TRBJ1-3; D not certain. Germline lookup yields CDR1 MNHEY and CDR2 SVGAGI. The CDR3 runs 13 residues. The V gene lost 4 bases and the J gene lost 3 bases, with 7 bases spanning the gap.

The DNA for the CDR3 is TGTGCCAGCAGCGTAGTTGGCAGGGATCAAGAGACCCAGTACTTC. Amino acids: CASSVVGRDQETQYF. The chain is built from TRBV9 and TRBJ2-5; TRBD1 is a possible D gene (5 bases). Germline V gene lookup returns CDR1 SGDLS and CDR2 YYNGEE. Trimming removed 0 bases from V and 2 bases from J, with 11 bases in between. The CDR3 is made up of 15 amino acids.

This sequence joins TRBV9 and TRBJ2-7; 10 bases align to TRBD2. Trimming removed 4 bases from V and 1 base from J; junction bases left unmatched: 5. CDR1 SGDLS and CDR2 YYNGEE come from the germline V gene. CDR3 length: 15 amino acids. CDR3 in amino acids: CASSSWTSGSYEQYF. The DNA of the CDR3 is TGTGCCAGCAGCTCTTGGACTAGCGGATCCTACGAGCAGTACTTC.

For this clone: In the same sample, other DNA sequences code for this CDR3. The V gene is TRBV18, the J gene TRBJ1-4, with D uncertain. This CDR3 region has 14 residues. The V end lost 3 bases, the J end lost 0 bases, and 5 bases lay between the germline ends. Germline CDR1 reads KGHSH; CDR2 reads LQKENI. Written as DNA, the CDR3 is TGTGCCAGCTCACCGGGTGCAACTAATGAAAAACTGTTTTTT. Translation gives CASSPGATNEKLFF.

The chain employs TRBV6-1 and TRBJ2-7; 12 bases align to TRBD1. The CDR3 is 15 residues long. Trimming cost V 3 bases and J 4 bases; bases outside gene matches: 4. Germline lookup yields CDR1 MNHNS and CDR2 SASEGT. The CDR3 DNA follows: TGTGCCAGCAGTGACTTGGGACAGGGGGCATACGAGCAGTACTTC. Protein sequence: CASSDLGQGAYEQYF.

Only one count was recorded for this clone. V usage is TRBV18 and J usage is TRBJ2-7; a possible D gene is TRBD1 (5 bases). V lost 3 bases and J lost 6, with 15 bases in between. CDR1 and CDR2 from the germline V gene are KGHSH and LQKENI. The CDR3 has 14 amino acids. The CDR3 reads CASSPIAGLGEQYF. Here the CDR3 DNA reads TGTGCCAGCTCACCCATAGCAGGGTTAGGCGAGCAGTACTTC.

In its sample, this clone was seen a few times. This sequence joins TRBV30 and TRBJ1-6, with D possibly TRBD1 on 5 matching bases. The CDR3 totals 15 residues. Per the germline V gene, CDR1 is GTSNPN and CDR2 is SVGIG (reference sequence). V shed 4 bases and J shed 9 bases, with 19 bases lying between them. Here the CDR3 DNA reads TGTGCCTGGAACTACAAAGGGACTGTAGGTTCACCCCTCCACTTT. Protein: CAWNYKGTVGSPLHF.

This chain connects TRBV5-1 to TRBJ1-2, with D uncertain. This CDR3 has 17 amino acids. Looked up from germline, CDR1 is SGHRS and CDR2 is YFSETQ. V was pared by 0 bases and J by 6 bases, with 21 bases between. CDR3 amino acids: CASSLAPPGTKNDGYTF. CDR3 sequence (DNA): TGCGCCAGCAGCTTGGCCCCTCCGGGCACCAAGAATGATGGCTACACCTTC.

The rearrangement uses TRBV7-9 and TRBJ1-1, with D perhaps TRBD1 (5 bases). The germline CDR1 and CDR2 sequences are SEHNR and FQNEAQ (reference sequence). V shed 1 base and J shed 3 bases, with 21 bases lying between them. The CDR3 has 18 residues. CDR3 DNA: TGTGCCAGCAGCTTAGGTCAATCAGGGATGAGTAGGGACACTGAAGCTTTCTTT. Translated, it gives CASSLGQSGMSRDTEAFF.

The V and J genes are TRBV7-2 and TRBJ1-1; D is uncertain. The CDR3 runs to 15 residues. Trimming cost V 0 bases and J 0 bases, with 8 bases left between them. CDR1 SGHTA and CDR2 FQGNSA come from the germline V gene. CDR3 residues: CASSLALLMNTEAFF. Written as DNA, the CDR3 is TGTGCCAGCAGCTTAGCGTTGTTGATGAACACTGAAGCTTTCTTT.

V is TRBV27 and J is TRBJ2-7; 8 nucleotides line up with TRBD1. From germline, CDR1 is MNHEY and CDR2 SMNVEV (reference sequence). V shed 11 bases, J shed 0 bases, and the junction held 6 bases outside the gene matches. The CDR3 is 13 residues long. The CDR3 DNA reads TGTGCCGCAGGGACAGGTGACTCCTACGAGCAGTACTTC. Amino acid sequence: CAAGTGDSYEQYF.

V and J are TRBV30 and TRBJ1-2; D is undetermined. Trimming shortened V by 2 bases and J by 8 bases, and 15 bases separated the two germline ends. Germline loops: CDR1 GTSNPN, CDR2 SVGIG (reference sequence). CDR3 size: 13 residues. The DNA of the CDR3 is TGTGCCTGGAGTCGTAGTGCAGTGCAGGGCTACACCTTC. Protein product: CAWSRSAVQGYTF. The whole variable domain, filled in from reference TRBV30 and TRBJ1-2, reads SQTIHQWPATLVQPVGSPLSLECTVEGTSNPNLYWYRQAAGRGLQLLFYSVGIGQISSEVPQNLSASRPQDRQFILSSKKLLLSDSGFYLCAWSRSAVQGYTFGSGTRLTVV.